Below, 10 T cell receptor beta chains from the same sample are listed, as sequenced in a study of blood T cells in healthy people across ages. A sample-barcoded 5' primer and a J-beta primer mix were used in a second PCR of roughly 6 to 12 cycles. Each CDR3 protein gets one entry after TCRdb re-called the 5' RACE reads with MiXCR. The profile shows some 700,000 distinct CDR3 sequences, around 40% of them singletons. What was sequenced was blood. The receptors were sampled from a woman in her sixties in good health.

This clonotype has a handful of counts. V and J are TRBV6-5 and TRBJ2-1, with 7 bases that match TRBD1. The trim removed 3 bases at V and 4 bases at J, leaving 3 bases unmatched. The CDR3 extends over 14 amino acids. Per the germline V gene, CDR1 is MNHEY and CDR2 is SVGAGI. The chain's CDR3 is CASSYGQVYNEQFF. The CDR3 DNA reads TGTGCCAGCAGTTATGGACAGGTATACAATGAGCAGTTCTTC.

This clonotype was seen more than once but under ten times. The chain recombines TRBV5-1 with TRBJ1-6; D not certain. V was shortened by 5 bases and J by 7 bases, with 13 bases between the two germline ends. The CDR3 totals 14 residues. Germline CDR1 SGHRS, CDR2 YFSETQ. As DNA, the CDR3 is TGCGCCAGCAGGGGAGACGCGCCGAATTCACCCCTCCACTTT. This sequence encodes CASRGDAPNSPLHF.

The CDR3 loop reads CSVEGSRGILTPNTEAFF. DNA for the CDR3: TGCAGCGTTGAAGGATCAAGGGGAATTCTGACCCCGAACACTGAAGCTTTCTTT. This chain links TRBV29-1 with TRBJ1-1; TRBD1 is a possible D gene (5 bases). The CDR3 length is 18 residues. V dropped 1 base and J dropped 1 base, with 22 bases sitting between them. Germline loops: CDR1 SQVTM, CDR2 ANQGSEA.

This clonotype was picked up one time. The chain recombines TRBV28 with TRBJ1-5, with D possibly TRBD1 on 5 matching bases. CDR1 and CDR2 (germline): MDHEN, SYDVKM. The CDR3 sequence is 12 residues long. Trimming took off 7 bases at V and 9 bases at J, with 13 bases between the two ends. The CDR3 sequence is CASTPLGGPQHF. The DNA for the CDR3 is TGTGCCAGCACTCCATTGGGGGGGCCCCAGCATTTT.

This clonotype was seen a handful of times. V is TRBV20-1 and J is TRBJ2-7; TRBD1 might be the D (5 bases). Trimming took off 1 base at V and 1 base at J, with 11 bases between the two ends. Germline CDR1 is DFQATT and CDR2 is SNEGSKA (reference sequence). The length of the CDR3 is 14 residues. The CDR3 DNA reads as TGCAGTGCTAGAGTGCAGGACATATCCTACGAGCAGTACTTC. Residues: CSARVQDISYEQYF.

This clonotype was detected a few times. The chain links TRBV4-2 to TRBJ2-7, with TRBD2 matching over 12 bases. Germline CDR1 is LGHNA and CDR2 is YNFKEQ. The CDR3 extends over 17 amino acids. Trimming at V came to 1 base and at J to 1 base, leaving 5 bases not matched to a gene. The CDR3 DNA sequence: TGTGCCAGCAGCCAAGGGGTCGGGACTAGCGGGTCCTACGAGCAGTACTTC. Protein: CASSQGVGTSGSYEQYF.

J is TRBJ1-5 and V is TRBV6-5; 7 bases align to TRBD1. Looked up from germline, CDR1 is MNHEY and CDR2 is SVGAGI. The CDR3 spans 14 residues. V trimming: 2 bases; J trimming: 4 bases; junction bases outside the gene matches: 2. The CDR3 protein is CASSYGTVNQPQHF. The CDR3 DNA is TGTGCCAGCAGTTACGGGACAGTAAATCAGCCCCAGCATTTT.

The chain links TRBV20-1 to TRBJ2-3, with TRBD1 matching over 7 bases. Trimming took 6 bases from V and 0 from J; bases not matched to a gene: 9. Germline CDR1 is DFQATT and CDR2 is SNEGSKA (reference sequence). The CDR3 is 15 amino acids. The CDR3 nucleotides are TGCAGTGCCGAGGGGGCAGGGGGTAGCACAGATACGCAGTATTTT. Its translation: CSAEGAGGSTDTQYF.

The chain uses TRBV12-3 or TRBV12-4 and TRBJ1-1; 9 bases agree with TRBD1. The junction had 10 bases not matched to a gene; V was cut back by 6 bases and J by 11 bases. The CDR3 covers 13 residues. CDR3 sequence reads: CASSASGQGKAFF. CDR3 DNA sequence: TGTGCCAGCAGCGCCTCTGGACAGGGGAAGGCTTTCTTT.

This clonotype was observed a handful of times. CDR3 loop: CASSYSSVNLGTSGYEQYF. In DNA, the CDR3 is TGTGCCAGCAGTTACTCTTCAGTTAATCTAGGGACTAGCGGATACGAGCAGTACTTC. The chain combines TRBV6-5 with TRBJ2-7, with 11 bases that match TRBD2. Per the germline V gene, CDR1 is MNHEY and CDR2 is SVGAGI. CDR3 length: 19 residues. Trimming removed 0 bases from V and 4 bases from J; junction bases left unmatched: 14.